These T cell receptor beta chains were read from a single sample in a study of T cells in Graves' hyperthyroidism and ophthalmopathy. TCRdb reprocessed the multiplex PCR reads via MiXCR and lists one record per CDR3 protein. The sample includes hundreds of thousands of distinct CDR3 sequences, less than 45% seen only once; the top ten take 7% to 7.5%. Source material: peripheral blood or thyroid tissue (not recorded which). These receptors were taken from an adult man with Graves' disease, either hyperthyroidism or ophthalmopathy (not recorded which). Each CDR3 is given without its conserved first and last residue. D genes are given only for firm matches.

d_call j_call v_call cdr3_aa
- TRBJ1-3 TRBV29-1 SVEWGNTIY
- TRBJ2-7 TRBV29-1 SVGPGAAYEQY
TRBD1 TRBJ1-5 TRBV24-1 ATSDGGQGASNQPQH
- TRBJ2-7 TRBV6-5 ASSGWGQY
TRBD1 TRBJ1-2 TRBV2 ASRGPGQGGYGYT
TRBD2 TRBJ2-5 TRBV7-2 ASSPDGRARETQY
- TRBJ1-4 TRBV5-4 ASSFVRQDEKLF
- TRBJ1-5 TRBV7-9 ASSSWGNSNQPQH
TRBD1 TRBJ1-3 TRBV7-9 AEEGTGVGNTIY
- TRBJ1-1 TRBV12-3/TRBV12-4 ASSSLGGVEAF
- TRBJ2-5 TRBV2 ASTGETQY
- TRBJ2-5 TRBV20-1 SARDSLAQETQY
- TRBJ1-6 TRBV10-3 AISDGGVRLPH
TRBD1 TRBJ1-5 TRBV10-3 ASSTGVNQPQH
TRBD1 TRBJ1-2 TRBV20-1 SARTGALGYGYT
- TRBJ2-7 TRBV20-1 SAPSRNELY
- TRBJ1-1 TRBV2 ASSELGYLNTEAF
TRBD2 TRBJ2-6 TRBV7-8 ASSIGGTGANVLT
- TRBJ1-4 TRBV29-1 SAEDVRWGREKLF
- TRBJ1-1 TRBV7-9 ASSQDPEGSGTEAF
TRBD1 TRBJ1-5 TRBV20-1 SARRTGGNQPQH
TRBD1 TRBJ1-1 TRBV24-1 ATSDRRQGANTEAF
TRBD1 TRBJ1-2 TRBV7-9 ASSQEAGGGNYGYT
- TRBJ2-7 TRBV7-9 ASSYDTISYEQY
- TRBJ1-1 TRBV4-1 ASSQELGMNTEAF
TRBD1 TRBJ1-2 TRBV29-1 SGTGGAGYGYT
TRBD1 TRBJ1-1 TRBV29-1 SFSGGWTEAF
- TRBJ2-7 TRBV9 ASSVDGYEQY
TRBD1 TRBJ1-1 TRBV7-8 ASSLHRTGNTEAF
- TRBJ2-5 TRBV7-7 ASSSQGVGETQY
- TRBJ1-2 TRBV2 ASSVRSYGYT
- TRBJ1-2 TRBV2 ASVLGKGSGYT
- TRBJ1-6 TRBV11-3 ASSLAPRRDNSPLH
TRBD1 TRBJ2-7 TRBV25-1 ASSEYGTGEYEQY
TRBD1 TRBJ1-6 TRBV7-2 ASSDGQGNGSPLH
- TRBJ1-1 TRBV7-2 ASSWWTANTEAF
- TRBJ1-2 TRBV2 ASSEVSYGYT
- TRBJ1-5 TRBV7-2 ASTDTVDGNQPQH
- TRBJ1-5 TRBV24-1 ATSVKGPNQPQH
TRBD2 TRBJ2-7 TRBV12-3/TRBV12-4 ASSLVTSGRSSYEQY
- TRBJ1-1 TRBV29-1 SLGGETEAF
- TRBJ2-2 TRBV20-1 SAPKGTGELF
TRBD2 TRBJ2-7 TRBV29-1 SARTSGRGEQY
TRBD1 TRBJ1-1 TRBV5-1 ASRPGQALTEAF
- TRBJ1-1 TRBV29-1 SVVTGYEAF
- TRBJ2-3 TRBV7-6 ASSLEDYTDTQY
- TRBJ2-7 TRBV29-1 SVEQDGASYEQY
- TRBJ1-1 TRBV20-1 SASASMNTEAF